These 24 T cell receptor beta chains share one sample of origin, sequenced in a study of cytomegalovirus exposure and HLA in healthy donors. Researchers ran the PCR with 60 Vbeta and 13 Jbeta primers. The protocol was immunoSEQ multiplex PCR, while the TCRdb copy is restricted to in-frame clones and leaves out a portion. The sample contains under 200,000 clones, around 75% of which appear only once. Specimen: PBMCs. These receptors all come from a middle-aged woman in good health and CMV-seropositive.

This clone was observed a few times. The chain recombines TRBV4-2 with TRBJ2-3; 10 bases fit TRBD2. Germline values: CDR1 LGHNA, CDR2 YNFKEQ. V shed 4 bases and J 0 bases; nucleotides not matched to a gene: 10. This CDR3 contains 18 residues. CDR3 bases: TGTGCCAGCAGCCTAGGGGCTAGCGGGGGTGCTAGCACAGATACGCAGTATTTT. It is translated as CASSLGASGGASTDTQYF.

The V and J genes are TRBV11-2 and TRBJ2-1; D unresolved. V was clipped by 0 bases and J by 0 bases, with 6 bases between them. Germline lookup yields CDR1 SGHAT and CDR2 FQNNGV. CDR3 size: 15 residues. The CDR3 coding sequence is TGTGCCAGCAGCTTAGAACGGAGCTCCTACAATGAGCAGTTCTTC. Amino acid sequence: CASSLERSSYNEQFF.

The chain has TRBV25-1 and TRBJ1-2; D possibly corresponds to TRBD1 (6 bases). This CDR3 is built from 15 residues. Germline CDR1 reads MGHDK; CDR2 reads SYGVNS. Between the trimmed V and J ends, which lost 5 bases and 4 bases, there was a span of 17 bases. CDR3 coding DNA: TGTGCCAGCAGTCTTCCTACCGCGACAGGCTATGGCTACACCTTC. This codes for CASSLPTATGYGYTF.

The chain carries TRBV7-8 and TRBJ1-4, with TRBD1 matching 10 bases. The germline V gene encodes CDR1 SGHVS and CDR2 FQNEAQ. Trimming at V came to 0 bases and at J to 7 bases, leaving 2 bases not matched to a gene. The CDR3 sequence is 15 residues long. CDR3 region: CASSLARTGGEKLFF. The DNA of the CDR3 is TGTGCCAGCAGCTTAGCCAGGACAGGGGGTGAAAAACTGTTTTTT.

The chain recombines TRBV7-9 with TRBJ1-2; D uncertain. Germline assignment: CDR1 SEHNR and CDR2 FQNEAQ (reference sequence). CDR3 length: 16 residues. The germline V and J ends were trimmed by 3 bases and 4 bases, with 18 bases remaining between them. CDR3 loop: CASSLGGGGVGYGYTF. In DNA, the CDR3 is TGTGCCAGCAGCTTGGGAGGCGGCGGGGTTGGCTATGGCTACACCTTC.

In its sample, this clone was seen once. This rearrangement joins TRBV11-3 to TRBJ2-6; maybe TRBD1 (6 bases). Germline assignment: CDR1 SGHNT and CDR2 YENEEA. The CDR3 loop spans 18 amino acids. V was cut by 7 bases and J by 2 bases, with 21 bases left in between. In DNA, the CDR3 is TGTGCCAGCAACGGGTTTAACAGGGATTTGGCTGGGGCCAACGTCCTGACTTTC. Its protein is CASNGFNRDLAGANVLTF. Full variable domain (missing parts from reference TRBV11-3 and TRBJ2-6): EAGVVQSPRYKIIEKKQPVAFWCNPISGHNTLYWYLQNLGQGPELLIRYENEEAVDDSQLPKDRFSAERLKGVDSTLKIQPAELGDSAVYLCASNGFNRDLAGANVLTFGAGSRLTVL.

The chain is built from TRBV5-1 and TRBJ1-1, with a tentative D call TRBD1 (6 bases). CDR1 and CDR2 from the germline V gene are SGHRS and YFSETQ. Trimming left V 1 base short and J 4 bases short, with 8 bases between. CDR3 length: 13 residues. For the CDR3, the DNA is TGCGCCAGCAGCTTGTTAGGGGGCACTGAAGCTTTCTTT. Its translation is CASSLLGGTEAFF.

This sequence joins TRBV11-2 and TRBJ1-1; D is perhaps TRBD1 (6 bases). The CDR3 runs 15 residues. V lost 4 bases and J lost 0, with 12 bases in between. Germline V CDR1 and CDR2: SGHAT, FQNNGV. The CDR3 reads CASSSEQGMNTEAFF. The CDR3 region has the DNA TGTGCCAGCAGCTCCGAACAGGGAATGAACACTGAAGCTTTCTTT.

This chain connects TRBV28 to TRBJ1-2; a possible D gene is TRBD1 (6 bases). CDR1 and CDR2 (germline): MDHEN, SYDVKM. Trimming took off 7 bases at V and 8 bases at J, with 17 bases between the two ends. The CDR3 consists of 13 residues. Here the CDR3 reads CASKTGPISGYTF. As DNA, the CDR3 is TGTGCCAGCAAAACAGGGCCCATAAGCGGCTACACCTTC.

The chain couples TRBV5-6 to TRBJ2-5; 11 bases are a match to TRBD2. The V segment lost 4 bases and the J segment 3 bases; nucleotides outside the gene matches: 8. Germline V lookup: CDR1 SGHDT, CDR2 YYEEEE. The CDR3 is 16 amino acids. This CDR3 reads CASSPVAGGREETQYF. The CDR3 coding sequence is TGTGCCAGCAGCCCGGTAGCGGGAGGGCGGGAAGAGACCCAGTACTTC.

In the case of this clone: Other DNA sequences in the sample encode the same CDR3. The J gene is TRBJ1-2, the V gene TRBV29-1, with D unresolved. Germline values: CDR1 SQVTM, CDR2 ANQGSEA. V was clipped by 4 bases and J by 4 bases, with 22 bases between them. This CDR3 contains 16 residues. CDR3 DNA sequence: TGCAGCGTTGGATCGTCGACATGGGCGCCCGCCTATGGCTACACCTTC. Its translation: CSVGSSTWAPAYGYTF.

This clone was seen only a few times. Distinct nucleotide sequences in the sample also encode this CDR3. The J gene is TRBJ2-3, the V gene TRBV11-3; 12 nucleotides agree with TRBD2. Germline lookup yields CDR1 SGHNT and CDR2 YENEEA. Unmatched junction bases numbered 9, after V lost 5 bases and J lost 6 bases. The CDR3 covers 16 residues. The CDR3 spells CASSPGLAGPGDTQYF. CDR3 in DNA: TGTGCCAGCAGCCCCGGACTAGCGGGACCCGGGGATACGCAGTATTTT. Using reference TRBV11-3 and TRBJ2-3 for the parts outside the CDR3, the full variable domain is EAGVVQSPRYKIIEKKQPVAFWCNPISGHNTLYWYLQNLGQGPELLIRYENEEAVDDSQLPKDRFSAERLKGVDSTLKIQPAELGDSAVYLCASSPGLAGPGDTQYFGPGTRLTVL.

This chain connects TRBV27 to TRBJ2-3; 7 bases are shared with TRBD1. The CDR3 is made up of 15 amino acids. Germline loops: CDR1 MNHEY, CDR2 SMNVEV (reference sequence). After removal of 5 bases from V and 7 bases from J, the junction contained 12 bases not matched to a gene. The CDR3 DNA reads as TGTGCCAGCAGTCCATGGACAGGCCCGCTGAATACGCAGTATTTT. Protein: CASSPWTGPLNTQYF.

This clone is a singleton in its sample. The same CDR3 is also encoded by other DNA sequences in this sample. V usage is TRBV19 and J usage is TRBJ1-1; D is possibly TRBD1 (6 bases). This CDR3 region has 13 residues. The germline CDR1 and CDR2 sequences are LNHDA and SQIVND (reference sequence). V lost 6 bases, J lost 2 bases, and 10 bases lay in between. The CDR3 coding sequence is TGTGCCAGTAGCCGGACAGTTAACACTGAAGCTTTCTTT. Translation gives CASSRTVNTEAFF.

The chain employs TRBV11-3 and TRBJ2-7; perhaps TRBD1 as D (5 bases). Germline CDR1 SGHNT, CDR2 YENEEA. The CDR3 is 14 amino acids. Trimming left V 6 bases short and J 6 bases short, with 18 bases between. The CDR3 DNA is TGTGCCAGCAGTCAGGGCGTACAAGGCGGCGAGCAGTACTTC. This encodes CASSQGVQGGEQYF.

This rearrangement joins TRBV28 to TRBJ1-4, with unresolved D. The V end was cut by 5 bases, the J end by 5 bases, with 6 bases between. The CDR3 loop spans 12 amino acids. Germline-derived CDR1 and CDR2 are MDHEN and SYDVKM. Here the CDR3 reads CASSTGNEKLFF. Written as DNA, the CDR3 is TGTGCCAGCAGTACCGGGAATGAAAAACTGTTTTTT.

The chain uses TRBV7-2 and TRBJ2-7; 8 positions match TRBD1. Trimming cost V 5 bases and J 5 bases; bases outside gene matches: 5. Germline-derived CDR1 and CDR2 are SGHTA and FQGNSA. The CDR3 is 13 amino acids. The CDR3 region has the DNA TGTGCCAGCAGCCATCTGACAGGGGACGAGCAGTACTTC. Protein sequence: CASSHLTGDEQYF. The complete variable domain, with remaining parts taken from reference TRBV7-2 and TRBJ2-7, reads GAGVSQSPSNKVTEKGKDVELRCDPISGHTALYWYRQSLGQGLEFLIYFQGNSAPDKSGLPSDRFSAERTGGSVSTLTIQRTQQEDSAVYLCASSHLTGDEQYFGPGTRLTVT.

The chain is built from TRBV18 and TRBJ1-4; D is perhaps TRBD1 (6 bases). The CDR3 contains 15 residues. Germline CDR1 is KGHSH and CDR2 is LQKENI. V lost 0 bases and J lost 5, with 10 bases in between. The CDR3 region has the DNA TGTGCCAGCTCACCACCGGGGGGGCGCAATGAAAAACTGTTTTTT. Amino acids: CASSPPGGRNEKLFF.

The table lists this clone with a count of one. CDR3 nucleotides: TGCGCCAGCAGCCCAGGACAGTTCTCCTACGAGCAGTACTTC. Translated, it gives CASSPGQFSYEQYF. J is TRBJ2-7 and V is TRBV4-1, with a weak D call TRBD1 (6 bases). The CDR3 length is 14 residues. V lost 4 bases, J lost 0 bases, and 10 bases lay in between. CDR1 and CDR2 from the germline V gene are MGHRA and YSYEKL.

V usage is TRBV19 and J usage is TRBJ1-5, with a possible D match to TRBD1 (6 bases). The V and J ends lost 4 bases and 3 bases respectively, with 13 bases between them. This CDR3 spans 15 amino acids. Germline CDR1 and CDR2: LNHDA and SQIVND (reference sequence). The DNA of the CDR3 is TGTGCCAGTAGTAGTCAAGGACAGAACAATCAGCCCCAGCATTTT. This codes for CASSSQGQNNQPQHF.

The chain is built from TRBV7-9 and TRBJ2-7, with TRBD2 as a possible D gene (5 bases). V was trimmed by 5 bases and J by 2 bases, leaving 22 bases between them. Germline V lookup: CDR1 SEHNR, CDR2 FQNEAQ (reference sequence). This CDR3 is built from 17 residues. CDR3 sequence (DNA): TGTGCCAGCAGCACCCCTCCGGGTCTGGACGGGACCTACGAGCAGTACTTC. It codes for CASSTPPGLDGTYEQYF.

This clone turned up a few times. The rearrangement joins TRBV29-1 to TRBJ1-4, with 7 bases fitting TRBD1. Germline CDR1 is SQVTM and CDR2 is ANQGSEA. V trimming: 5 bases; J trimming: 4 bases; junction bases outside the gene matches: 10. There are 15 residues in the CDR3. This chain's CDR3 is CSVILAGTVNEKLFF. The CDR3 bases are TGCAGCGTTATCCTTGCCGGGACAGTTAATGAAAAACTGTTTTTT.

This CDR3 reads CASSVEASGTSFSEQYF. Written as DNA, the CDR3 is TGTGCCAGCAGCGTAGAAGCTAGCGGGACTTCATTTAGCGAGCAGTACTTC. V and J are TRBV9 and TRBJ2-7, with 9 bases matching TRBD2. V was clipped by 0 bases and J by 6 bases; unmatched bases: 13. CDR1 and CDR2 from the germline V gene are SGDLS and YYNGEE. This CDR3 spans 17 amino acids.

This chain uses TRBV9 with TRBJ1-1, with 8 bases lining up with TRBD1. Germline V gene data show CDR1 as SGDLS and CDR2 as YYNGEE. There are 14 residues in the CDR3. Unmatched junction bases numbered 5, after V lost 2 bases and J lost 5 bases. CDR3: CASSVQGAGTEAFF. The CDR3 bases are TGTGCCAGCAGCGTCCAGGGGGCAGGGACTGAAGCTTTCTTT. The entire variable domain, with the rest obtained from reference TRBV9 and TRBJ1-1, is as follows: DSGVTQTPKHLITATGQRVTLRCSPRSGDLSVYWYQQSLDQGLQFLIQYYNGEERAKGNILERFSAQQFPDLHSELNLSSLELGDSALYFCASSVQGAGTEAFFGQGTRLTVV.